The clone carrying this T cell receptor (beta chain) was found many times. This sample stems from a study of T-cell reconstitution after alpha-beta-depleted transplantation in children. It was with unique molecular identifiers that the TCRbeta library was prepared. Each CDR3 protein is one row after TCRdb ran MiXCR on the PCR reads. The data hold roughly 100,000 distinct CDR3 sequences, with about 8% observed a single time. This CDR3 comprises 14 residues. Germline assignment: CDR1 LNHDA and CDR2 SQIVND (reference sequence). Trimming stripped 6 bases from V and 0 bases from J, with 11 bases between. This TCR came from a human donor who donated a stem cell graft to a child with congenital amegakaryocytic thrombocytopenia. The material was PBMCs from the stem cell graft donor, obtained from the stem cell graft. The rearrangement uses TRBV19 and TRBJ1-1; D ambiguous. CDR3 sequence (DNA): TGTGCCAGTAGCGGACGTGGGATGAACACTGAAGCTTTCTTT. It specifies CASSGRGMNTEAFF.